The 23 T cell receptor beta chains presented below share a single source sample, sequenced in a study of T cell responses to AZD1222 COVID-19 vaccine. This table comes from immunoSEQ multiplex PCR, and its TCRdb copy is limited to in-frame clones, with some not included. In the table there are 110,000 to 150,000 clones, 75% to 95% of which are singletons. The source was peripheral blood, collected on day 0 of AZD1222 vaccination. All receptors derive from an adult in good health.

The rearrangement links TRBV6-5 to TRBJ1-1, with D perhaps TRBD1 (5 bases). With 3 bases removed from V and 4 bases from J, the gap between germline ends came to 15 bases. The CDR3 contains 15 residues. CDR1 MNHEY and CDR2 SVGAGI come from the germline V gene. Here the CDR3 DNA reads TGTGCCAGCAGTTATCAGGGTAGCGTTGCCACTGAAGCTTTCTTT. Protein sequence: CASSYQGSVATEAFF.

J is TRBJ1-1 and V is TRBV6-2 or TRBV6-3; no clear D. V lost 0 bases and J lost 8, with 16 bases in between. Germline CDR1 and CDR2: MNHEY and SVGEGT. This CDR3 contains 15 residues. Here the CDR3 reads CASSYSKSREPEAFF. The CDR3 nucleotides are TGTGCCAGCAGTTACTCGAAGTCCCGGGAGCCCGAAGCTTTCTTT.

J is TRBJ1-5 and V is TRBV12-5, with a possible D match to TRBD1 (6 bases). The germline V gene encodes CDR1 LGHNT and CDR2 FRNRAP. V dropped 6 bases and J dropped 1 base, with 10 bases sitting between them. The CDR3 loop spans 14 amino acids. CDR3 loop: CASGTGQSNQPQHF. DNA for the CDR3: TGTGCTAGTGGAACCGGACAGAGCAATCAGCCCCAGCATTTT.

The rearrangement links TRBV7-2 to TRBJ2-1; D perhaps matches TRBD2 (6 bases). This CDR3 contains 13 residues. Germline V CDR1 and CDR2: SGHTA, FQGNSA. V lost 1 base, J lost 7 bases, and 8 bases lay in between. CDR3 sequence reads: CASSLVGGNEQFF. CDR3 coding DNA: TGTGCCAGCAGCTTAGTGGGGGGAAATGAGCAGTTCTTC. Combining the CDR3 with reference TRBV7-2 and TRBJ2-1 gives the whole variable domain GAGVSQSPSNKVTEKGKDVELRCDPISGHTALYWYRQSLGQGLEFLIYFQGNSAPDKSGLPSDRFSAERTGGSVSTLTIQRTQQEDSAVYLCASSLVGGNEQFFGPGTRLTVL.

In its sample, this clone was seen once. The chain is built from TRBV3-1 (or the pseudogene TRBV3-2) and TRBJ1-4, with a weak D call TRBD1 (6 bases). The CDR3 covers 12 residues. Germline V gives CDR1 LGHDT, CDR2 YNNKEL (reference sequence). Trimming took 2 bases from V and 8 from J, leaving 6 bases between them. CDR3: CASSQRGEKLFF. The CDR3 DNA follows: TGTGCCAGCAGCCAAAGGGGGGAAAAACTGTTTTTT.

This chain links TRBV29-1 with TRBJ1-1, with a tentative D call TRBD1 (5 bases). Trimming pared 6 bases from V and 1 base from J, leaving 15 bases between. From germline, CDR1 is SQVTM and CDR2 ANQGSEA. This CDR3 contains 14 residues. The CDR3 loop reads CSVSPGQANTEAFF. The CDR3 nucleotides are TGCAGCGTGAGCCCGGGGCAGGCGAACACTGAAGCTTTCTTT.

The CDR3, as DNA: TGTGCCAGCAGCTTGGACAGGCTGGTGAATACCTTC. Encoded protein: CASSLDRLVNTF. The chain recombines TRBV5-4 with TRBJ1-2; TRBD1 might be the D (5 bases). Per the germline V gene, CDR1 is SGHNT and CDR2 is YYREEE (reference sequence). The V and J ends lost 0 bases and 14 bases respectively, with 14 bases between them. The CDR3 has 12 residues.

CDR3 residues: CASRSGASETQYF. DNA for the CDR3: TGTGCCAGCAGGTCGGGGGCTTCAGAGACCCAGTACTTC. The chain links TRBV27 to TRBJ2-5; D may be TRBD1 or TRBD2 (6 bases each). CDR3 length equals 13 residues. Trimming removed 6 bases from V and 4 bases from J, with 12 bases in between. Looked up from germline, CDR1 is MNHEY and CDR2 is SMNVEV (reference sequence).

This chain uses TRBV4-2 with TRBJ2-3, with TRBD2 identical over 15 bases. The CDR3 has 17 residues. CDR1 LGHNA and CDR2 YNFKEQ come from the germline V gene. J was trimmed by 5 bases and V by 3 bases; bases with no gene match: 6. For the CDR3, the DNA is TGTGCCAGCAGCCAGGGGACTAGCGGGAGGCCTGGAGATACGCAGTATTTT. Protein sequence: CASSQGTSGRPGDTQYF.

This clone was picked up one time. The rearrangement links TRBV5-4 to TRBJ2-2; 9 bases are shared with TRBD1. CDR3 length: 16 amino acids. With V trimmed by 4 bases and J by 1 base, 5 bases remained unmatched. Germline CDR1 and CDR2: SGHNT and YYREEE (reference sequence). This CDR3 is CASSPGQGRNTGELFF. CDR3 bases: TGTGCCAGCAGCCCCGGACAGGGGCGGAACACCGGGGAGCTGTTTTTT.

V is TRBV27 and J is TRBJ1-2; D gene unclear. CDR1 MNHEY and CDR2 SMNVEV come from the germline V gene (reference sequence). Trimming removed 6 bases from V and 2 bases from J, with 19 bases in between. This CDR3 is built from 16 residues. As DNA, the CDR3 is TGTGCCAGCAGATCACATGAGGGCGGGCGAAACTATGGCTACACCTTC. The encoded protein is CASRSHEGGRNYGYTF.

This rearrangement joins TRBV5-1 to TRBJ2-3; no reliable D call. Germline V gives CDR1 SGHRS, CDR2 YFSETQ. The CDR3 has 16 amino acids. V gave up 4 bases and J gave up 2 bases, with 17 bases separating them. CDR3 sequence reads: CASSPGRQALTDTQYF. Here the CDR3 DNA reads TGCGCCAGCAGCCCCGGACGGCAGGCACTCACAGATACGCAGTATTTT. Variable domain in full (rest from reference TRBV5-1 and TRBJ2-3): KAGVTQTPRYLIKTRGQQVTLSCSPISGHRSVSWYQQTPGQGLQFLFEYFSETQRNKGNFPGRFSGRQFSNSRSEMNVSTLELGDSALYLCASSPGRQALTDTQYFGPGTRLTVL.

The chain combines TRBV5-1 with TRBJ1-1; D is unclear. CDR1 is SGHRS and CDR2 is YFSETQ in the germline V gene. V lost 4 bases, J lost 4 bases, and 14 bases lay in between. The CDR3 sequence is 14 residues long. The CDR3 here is CASSPEARGTEAFF. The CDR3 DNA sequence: TGCGCCAGCAGCCCGGAGGCCCGGGGCACTGAAGCTTTCTTT.

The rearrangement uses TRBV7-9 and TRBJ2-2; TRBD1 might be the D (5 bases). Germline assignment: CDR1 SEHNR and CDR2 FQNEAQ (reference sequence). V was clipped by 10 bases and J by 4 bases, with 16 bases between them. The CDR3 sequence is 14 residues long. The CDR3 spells CATPDNLVTGELFF. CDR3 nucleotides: TGTGCCACTCCGGACAATTTGGTCACCGGGGAGCTGTTTTTT.

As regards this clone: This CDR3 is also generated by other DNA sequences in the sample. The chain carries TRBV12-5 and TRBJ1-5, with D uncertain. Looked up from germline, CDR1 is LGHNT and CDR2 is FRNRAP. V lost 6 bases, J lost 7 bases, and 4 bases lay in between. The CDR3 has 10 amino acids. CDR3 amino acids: CASGGQPQHF. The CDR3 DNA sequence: TGTGCTAGTGGGGGACAGCCCCAGCATTTT.

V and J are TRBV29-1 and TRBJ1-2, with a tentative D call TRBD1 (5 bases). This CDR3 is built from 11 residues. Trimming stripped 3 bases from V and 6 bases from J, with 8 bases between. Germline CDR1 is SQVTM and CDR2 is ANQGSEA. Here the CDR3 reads CSVEGRDGYTF. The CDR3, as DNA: TGCAGCGTTGAGGGCAGGGATGGCTACACCTTC.

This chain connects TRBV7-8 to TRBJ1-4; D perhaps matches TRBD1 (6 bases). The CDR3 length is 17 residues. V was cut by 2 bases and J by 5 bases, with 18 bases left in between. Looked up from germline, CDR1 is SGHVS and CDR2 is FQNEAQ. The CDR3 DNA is TGTGCCAGCAGCTTACCCCTAGGGATAACAGGGAATGAAAAACTGTTTTTT. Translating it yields CASSLPLGITGNEKLFF.

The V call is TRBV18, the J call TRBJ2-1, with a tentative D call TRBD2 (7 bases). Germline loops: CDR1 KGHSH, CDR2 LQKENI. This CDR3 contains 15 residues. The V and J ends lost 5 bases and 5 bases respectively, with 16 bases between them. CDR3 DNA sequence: TGTGCCAGCTCATCAAAGGGGGGGGTCAACAATGAGCAGTTCTTC. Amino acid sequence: CASSSKGGVNNEQFF. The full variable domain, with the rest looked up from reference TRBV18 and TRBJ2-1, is NAGVMQNPRHLVRRRGQEARLRCSPMKGHSHVYWYRQLPEEGLKFMVYLQKENIIDESGMPKERFSAEFPKEGPSILRIQQVVRGDSAAYFCASSSKGGVNNEQFFGPGTRLTVL.

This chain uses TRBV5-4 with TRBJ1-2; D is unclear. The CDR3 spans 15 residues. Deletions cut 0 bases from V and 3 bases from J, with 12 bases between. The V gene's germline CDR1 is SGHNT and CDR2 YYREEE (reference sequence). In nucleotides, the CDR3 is TGTGCCAGCAGCTTGGGGGCGGGAGGAGACTATGGCTACACCTTC. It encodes CASSLGAGGDYGYTF. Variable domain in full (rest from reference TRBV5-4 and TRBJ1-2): ETGVTQSPTHLIKTRGQQVTLRCSSQSGHNTVSWYQQALGQGPQFIFQYYREEENGRGNFPPRFSGLQFPNYSSELNVNALELDDSALYLCASSLGAGGDYGYTFGSGTRLTVV.

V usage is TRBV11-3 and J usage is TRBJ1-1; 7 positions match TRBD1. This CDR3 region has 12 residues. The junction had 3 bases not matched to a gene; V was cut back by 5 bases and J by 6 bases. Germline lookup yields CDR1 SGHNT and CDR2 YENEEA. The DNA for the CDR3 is TGTGCCAGCAGCACACAGGGGTCTGAAGCTTTCTTT. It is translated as CASSTQGSEAFF. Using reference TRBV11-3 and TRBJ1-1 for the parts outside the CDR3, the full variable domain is EAGVVQSPRYKIIEKKQPVAFWCNPISGHNTLYWYLQNLGQGPELLIRYENEEAVDDSQLPKDRFSAERLKGVDSTLKIQPAELGDSAVYLCASSTQGSEAFFGQGTRLTVV.

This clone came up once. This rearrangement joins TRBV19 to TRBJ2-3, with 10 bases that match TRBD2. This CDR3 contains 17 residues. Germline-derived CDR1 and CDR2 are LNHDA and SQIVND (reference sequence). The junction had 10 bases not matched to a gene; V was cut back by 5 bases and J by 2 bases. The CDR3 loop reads CASSVLAGDVNTDTQYF. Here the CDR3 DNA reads TGTGCCAGTAGTGTCCTAGCGGGAGATGTTAACACAGATACGCAGTATTTT.

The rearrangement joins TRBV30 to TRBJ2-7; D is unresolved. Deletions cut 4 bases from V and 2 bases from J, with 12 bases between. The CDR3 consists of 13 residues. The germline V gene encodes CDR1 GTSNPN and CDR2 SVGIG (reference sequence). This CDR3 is CAWIKLGTYEQYF. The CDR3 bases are TGTGCCTGGATAAAACTCGGAACCTACGAGCAGTACTTC.

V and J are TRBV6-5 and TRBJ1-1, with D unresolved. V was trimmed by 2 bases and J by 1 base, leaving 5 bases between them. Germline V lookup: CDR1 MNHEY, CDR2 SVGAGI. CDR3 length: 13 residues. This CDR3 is CASSYKWNTEAFF. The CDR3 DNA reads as TGTGCCAGCAGTTACAAATGGAACACTGAAGCTTTCTTT.